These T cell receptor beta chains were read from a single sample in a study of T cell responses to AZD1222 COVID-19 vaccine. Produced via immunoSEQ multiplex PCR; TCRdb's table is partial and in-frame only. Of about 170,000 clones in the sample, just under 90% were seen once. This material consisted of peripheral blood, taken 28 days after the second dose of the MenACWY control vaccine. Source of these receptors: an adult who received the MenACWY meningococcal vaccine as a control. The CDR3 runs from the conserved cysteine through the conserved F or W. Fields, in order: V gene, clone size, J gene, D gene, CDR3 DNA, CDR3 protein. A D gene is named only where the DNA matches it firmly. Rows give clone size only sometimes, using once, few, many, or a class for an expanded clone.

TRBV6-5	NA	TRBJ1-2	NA	TGTGCCCTCCAAACACCGAACTATGGCTACACCTTC	CALQTPNYGYTF
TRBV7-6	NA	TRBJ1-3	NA	TGTGCCAGCAGCCCTCGGGGGGGGTCCAGTGGAAACACCATATATTTT	CASSPRGGSSGNTIYF
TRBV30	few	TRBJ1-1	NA	TGTGCCTGCGCTACAGGCGTATCTGAAGCTTTCTTT	CACATGVSEAFF
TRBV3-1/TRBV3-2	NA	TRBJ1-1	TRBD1	TGTGCCAGCAGCCCCCGACAGGGGATAAACACTGAAGCTTTCTTT	CASSPRQGINTEAFF
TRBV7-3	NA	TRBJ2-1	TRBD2	TGTGCCAGCAGCTTAGAGCGGGAGTCTTGGTATGAGCAGTTCTTC	CASSLERESWYEQFF
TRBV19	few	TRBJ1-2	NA	TGTGCCAGTAGCAACCTAGGGTTTTCGGGCTACACCTTC	CASSNLGFSGYTF
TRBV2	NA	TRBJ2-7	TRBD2	TGTGCCAGCAGTGCGGTAGCGGGAAACGAGCAGTACTTC	CASSAVAGNEQYF
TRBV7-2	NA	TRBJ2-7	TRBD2	TGTGCCAGCAGCCCCCCGGGGACTAGCGGGGCCGAGCAGTACTTC	CASSPPGTSGAEQYF
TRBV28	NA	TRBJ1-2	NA	TGTGCCAGCAGACGACCCGGGACCTATGGCTACACCTTC	CASRRPGTYGYTF
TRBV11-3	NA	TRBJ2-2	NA	TGTGCCAGCAGCCAAGTGGACACCGGGGAGCTGTTTTTT	CASSQVDTGELFF
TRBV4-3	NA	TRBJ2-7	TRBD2	TGCGCCAGCAGCCAGGGAGCGGGAACCTCCTACGAGCAGTACTTC	CASSQGAGTSYEQYF
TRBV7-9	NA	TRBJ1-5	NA	TGTGCCAGCAGCTTACGGAGCAATCAGCCCCAGCATTTT	CASSLRSNQPQHF
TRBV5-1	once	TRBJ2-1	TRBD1	TGCGCCAGCAGCTTGGCCCGGGCAGGGGGATACAATGAGCAGTTCTTC	CASSLARAGGYNEQFF
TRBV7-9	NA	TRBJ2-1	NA	TGTGCCAGCAGCCAGGGTGGGACACTCTCCAATGAGCAGTTCTTC	CASSQGGTLSNEQFF
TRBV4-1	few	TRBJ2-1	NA	TGCGCCAGCAGCCAAGTTGACATGGGTATCTCCTACAATGAGCAGTTCTTC	CASSQVDMGISYNEQFF
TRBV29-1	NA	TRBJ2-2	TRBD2	TGCAGCGTTTTACTAGCGGGAGTCAGCGGGGAGCTGTTTTTT	CSVLLAGVSGELFF
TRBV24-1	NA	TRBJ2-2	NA	TGTGCCACCAGTGATTTTAGTGTGACCGGGGAGCTGTTTTTT	CATSDFSVTGELFF
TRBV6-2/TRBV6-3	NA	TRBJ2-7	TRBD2	TGTGCCAGCAGTTACGCGGGAGTCTCCTACGAGCAGTACTTC	CASSYAGVSYEQYF
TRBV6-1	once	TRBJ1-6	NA	TGTGCCAGCAGCTCCGTGCTGGATTCACCCCTCCACTTT	CASSSVLDSPLHF
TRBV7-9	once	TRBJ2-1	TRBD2	TGTGCCAGCAGCTTATTGGCGGGGGATGAGCAGTTCTTC	CASSLLAGDEQFF
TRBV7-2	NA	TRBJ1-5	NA	TGTGCCAGCAGCGAGGACCCGGGCAATCAGCCCCAGCATTTT	CASSEDPGNQPQHF
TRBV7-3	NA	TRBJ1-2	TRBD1	TGTGCCAGCAGCGCCCAGGGGGAATCTGGCTACACCTTC	CASSAQGESGYTF
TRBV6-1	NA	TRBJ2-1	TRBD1	TGTGCCAGCAGTGAAAACGGACAGGGGTACTACAATGAGCAGTTCTTC	CASSENGQGYYNEQFF
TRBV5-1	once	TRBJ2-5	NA	TGCGCCAGCAGCTCGGAGGGCTGGGGAGAGACCCAGTACTTC	CASSSEGWGETQYF
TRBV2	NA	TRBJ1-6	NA	TGTGCCAGCATGGCATTCGCGGGGACGCCCCTCCACTTT	CASMAFAGTPLHF
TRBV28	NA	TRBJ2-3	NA	TGTGCCAGCAGTTTTGTGGGAACCCCAGATACGCAGTATTTT	CASSFVGTPDTQYF
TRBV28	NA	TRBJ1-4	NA	TGTGCCAGCTGCGGGGGGACGGCGAGTGGAAAACTGTTTTTT	CASCGGTASGKLFF
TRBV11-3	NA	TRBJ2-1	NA	TGTGCCAGCAGCTCGCCGGCATCCTACAATGAGCAGTTCTTC	CASSSPASYNEQFF
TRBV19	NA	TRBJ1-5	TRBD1	TGTGCCAGTAGTATATTCACCGGGACAGGGTCTCAGCCCCAGCATTTT	CASSIFTGTGSQPQHF
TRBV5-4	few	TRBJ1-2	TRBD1	TGTGCCAGCAGCTTGTCAGGGGGAGGCGGCTACACCTTC	CASSLSGGGGYTF
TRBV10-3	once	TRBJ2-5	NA	TGTGCCACGGGGTCTCACGGGGGGCTTGAGACCCAGTACTTC	CATGSHGGLETQYF
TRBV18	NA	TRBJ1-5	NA	TGTGCCAGCTCAACTCCAGGGAACCGAGATCAGCCCCAGCATTTT	CASSTPGNRDQPQHF
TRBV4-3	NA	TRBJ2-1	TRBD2	TGCGCCAGCAGCCCCTCATTGGCGGGAGACCGTGAGCAGTTCTTC	CASSPSLAGDREQFF
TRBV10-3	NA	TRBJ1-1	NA	TGTGCCATCAGTGAAGGAGGGACTGAAGCTTTCTTT	CAISEGGTEAFF
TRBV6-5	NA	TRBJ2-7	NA	TGTGCCAGCAGTTACGCGAAGGGGGTGTACGAGCAGTACTTC	CASSYAKGVYEQYF
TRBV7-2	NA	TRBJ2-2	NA	TGTGCCAGCAGCTTAGCCCGAGGAGGGGAGCTGTTTTTT	CASSLARGGELFF
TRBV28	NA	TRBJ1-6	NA	TGTGCCAGCAGTCCCCGGGACACAAGAAATTCACCCCTCCACTTT	CASSPRDTRNSPLHF
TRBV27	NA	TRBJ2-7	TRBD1	TGTGCCAGCAGTTTATCGGGACAGGGGTACTACGAGCAGTACTTC	CASSLSGQGYYEQYF
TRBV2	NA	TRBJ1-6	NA	TGTGCCAGCTCTGTCAGGGTGGTAACAAATTCACCCCTCCACTTT	CASSVRVVTNSPLHF
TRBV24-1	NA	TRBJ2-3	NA	TGTGCCACCAGTGATTTGCAGACAGATACGCAGTATTTT	CATSDLQTDTQYF
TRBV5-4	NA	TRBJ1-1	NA	TGTGCCAGTCCGACAGTTACTGAAGCTTTCTTT	CASPTVTEAFF
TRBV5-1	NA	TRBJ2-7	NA	TGCGCCAGCAGCTCCAAATCCCCATGGGACGAGCAGTACTTC	CASSSKSPWDEQYF
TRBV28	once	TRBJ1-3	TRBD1	TGTGCCAGCAGTTTACCCCTGGGACAGGGGGCAAGTGGAAACACCATATATTTT	CASSLPLGQGASGNTIYF
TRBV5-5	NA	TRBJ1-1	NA	TGTGCCAGCAGCTTTTATGACAGTTTCATGAACACTGAAGCTTTCTTT	CASSFYDSFMNTEAFF
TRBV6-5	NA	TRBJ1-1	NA	TGTGCCAGCAGTCCCTCGGGGGTAACTTTCTTT	CASSPSGVTFF
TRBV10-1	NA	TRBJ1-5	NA	TGCGCCAGCAGTGTAACTGATCAGCCCCAGCATTTT	CASSVTDQPQHF
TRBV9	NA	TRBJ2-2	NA	TGTGCCAGCAGCCTCCACACTAGCAACTCCGGGGAGCTGTTTTTT	CASSLHTSNSGELFF
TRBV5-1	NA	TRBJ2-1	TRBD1	TGCGCCAGCAGCCAACACAGGGGCACCAGGAATGAGCAGTTCTTC	CASSQHRGTRNEQFF
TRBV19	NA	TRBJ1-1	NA	TGTGCCAGTAGTACCCAAGCAGGGAGTCCTGAAGCTTTCTTT	CASSTQAGSPEAFF
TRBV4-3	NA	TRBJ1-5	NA	TGCGCCAGCAGCCAGGATTTGATCAGCTCTTATCAGCCCCAGCATTTT	CASSQDLISSYQPQHF
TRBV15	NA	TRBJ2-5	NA	TGTGCCACCAGCAGAGATTCAAGTTCCCCCCGGAGGGAGACCCAGTACTTC	CATSRDSSSPRRETQYF
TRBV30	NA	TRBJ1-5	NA	TGTGCCTGGAGTGTCCAGGAGAGTCAGCCCCAGCATTTT	CAWSVQESQPQHF
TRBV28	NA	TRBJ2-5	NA	TGTGCTGCCATGGGGCTAGCGCCTCCTCTCCAAGAGACCCAGTACTTC	CAAMGLAPPLQETQYF
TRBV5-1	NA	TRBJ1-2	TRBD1	TGCGCCAGCAGCTCGCCCTTGGTCAGGGGGAACTATGGCTACACCTTC	CASSSPLVRGNYGYTF
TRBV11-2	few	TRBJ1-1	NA	TGTGCCAGCAGCCACCACTATGAAGCTTTCTTT	CASSHHYEAFF
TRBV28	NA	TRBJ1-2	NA	TGTGCCAGCAGACCCGGGGGATTGCGCTATGGCTACACCTTC	CASRPGGLRYGYTF
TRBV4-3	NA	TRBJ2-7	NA	TGCGCCAGCAGCGTCGAGCGGACCTACGAGCAGTACTTC	CASSVERTYEQYF